This T cell receptor beta chain is from a study of metastatic and nonmetastatic thyroid tumors. Study background: Across blood and tumor or nodule tissue, repertoires from malignant and benign thyroid patients were compared with one another.

TCRdb re-processed the PCR reads through MiXCR. The repertoire includes around 21,000 clones, around 40% of them detected once, and about 26% sits in the top ten. No patient had received any treatment before thyroid surgery. Germline CDR1 and CDR2: SEHNR and FQNEAQ (reference sequence). Trimming took off 1 base at V and 4 bases at J, with 7 bases between the two ends. The CDR3 length is 13 residues. This clone was seen only a few times. Material: tumor tissue. The rearrangement uses TRBV7-9 and TRBJ1-1, with D possibly matching TRBD1 (5 bases). The receptor was derived from a female donor with papillary thyroid cancer or a benign thyroid nodule (not recorded which). Some clones in this sample may be carry-over from other donors' samples. CDR3 in amino acids: CASSLGGLTEAFF. In nucleotides, the CDR3 is TGTGCCAGCAGCTTAGGGGGCCTCACTGAAGCTTTCTTT.